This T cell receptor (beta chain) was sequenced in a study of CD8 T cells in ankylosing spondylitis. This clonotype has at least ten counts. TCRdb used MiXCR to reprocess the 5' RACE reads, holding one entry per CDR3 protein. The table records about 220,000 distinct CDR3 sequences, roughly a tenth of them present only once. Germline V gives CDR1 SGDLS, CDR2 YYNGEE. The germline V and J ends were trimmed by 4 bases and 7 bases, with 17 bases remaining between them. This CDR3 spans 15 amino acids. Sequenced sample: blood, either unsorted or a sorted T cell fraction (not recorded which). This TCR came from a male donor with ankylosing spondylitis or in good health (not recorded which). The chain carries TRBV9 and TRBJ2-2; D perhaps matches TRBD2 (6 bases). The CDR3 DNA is TGTGCCAGCAGCACACGACTAGTTCTGGTCGGGGAGCTGTTTTTT. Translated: CASSTRLVLVGELFF.